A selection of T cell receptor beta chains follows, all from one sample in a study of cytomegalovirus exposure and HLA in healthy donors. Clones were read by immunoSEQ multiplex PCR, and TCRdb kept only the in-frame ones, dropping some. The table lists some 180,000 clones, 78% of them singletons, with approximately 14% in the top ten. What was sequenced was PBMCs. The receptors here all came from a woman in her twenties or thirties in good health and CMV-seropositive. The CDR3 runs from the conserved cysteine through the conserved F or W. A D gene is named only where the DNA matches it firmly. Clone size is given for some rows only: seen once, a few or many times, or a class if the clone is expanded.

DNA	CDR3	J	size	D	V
TGTGCCAGCAGCCCAAGACAGGGGTGGAGCCAAGAGACCCAGTACTTC	CASSPRQGWSQETQYF	TRBJ2-5	NA	TRBD1	TRBV7-8
TGTGCCTGGACCGGACAGGGAGTCTCTGGGGCCAACGTCCTGACTTTC	CAWTGQGVSGANVLTF	TRBJ2-6	few	TRBD1	TRBV30
TGTGCCAGCAGCTTAGTCACAGGGGTTCAGGAAAAACTGTTTTTT	CASSLVTGVQEKLFF	TRBJ1-4	NA	TRBD1	TRBV11-2
TGCGCCAGCAGCCTAGCGGGGGCCTACAATGAGCAGTTCTTC	CASSLAGAYNEQFF	TRBJ2-1	NA	TRBD2	TRBV5-1
TGTGCCAGCAGTCCCCTCCCTTGGGCAGGGAACTACGAGCAGTACTTC	CASSPLPWAGNYEQYF	TRBJ2-7	once	NA	TRBV28
TGTGCCAGCAGCTCGGTCTTGAACACTGAAGCTTTCTTT	CASSSVLNTEAFF	TRBJ1-1	NA	NA	TRBV7-9
TGCGCCAGCAGCTTGGAACGAAGGGGGATTTCACCCCTCCACTTT	CASSLERRGISPLHF	TRBJ1-6	NA	NA	TRBV5-1
TGTGCCACCAGCCCGGTCCGGACAGGGGCAAGAAACATTCAGTACTTC	CATSPVRTGARNIQYF	TRBJ2-4	few	TRBD1	TRBV15
TGTGCCAGCAGCGCACCTCATGCGGGGCGGGGAGTAACCAATGAGCAGTTCTTC	CASSAPHAGRGVTNEQFF	TRBJ2-1	NA	NA	TRBV9
TGTGCCAGCAGCCCAGTCCCGGGACAGGGGAACACTGAAGCTTTCTTT	CASSPVPGQGNTEAFF	TRBJ1-1	NA	TRBD1	TRBV5-6
TGTGCCAGCTCACCGGGGAGCTCTGACGGCTACACCTTC	CASSPGSSDGYTF	TRBJ1-2	NA	NA	TRBV18
TGTGCCAGCAGCTCCGGCGCCAGGGAAATCTTCGCCGAGCAGTACTTC	CASSSGAREIFAEQYF	TRBJ2-7	NA	NA	TRBV13
TGTGCCAGCAGCAGTCGGGACTCCTACAATGAGCAGTTCTTC	CASSSRDSYNEQFF	TRBJ2-1	NA	NA	TRBV5-6
TGCAGCGTTGAAAGGGGGGGAATGAACACTGAAGCTTTCTTT	CSVERGGMNTEAFF	TRBJ1-1	NA	NA	TRBV29-1
TGTGCCAGCAGTTTCCCAGGACTAGCCACCCAAGGCTACAATGAGCAGTTCTTC	CASSFPGLATQGYNEQFF	TRBJ2-1	NA	TRBD2	TRBV28